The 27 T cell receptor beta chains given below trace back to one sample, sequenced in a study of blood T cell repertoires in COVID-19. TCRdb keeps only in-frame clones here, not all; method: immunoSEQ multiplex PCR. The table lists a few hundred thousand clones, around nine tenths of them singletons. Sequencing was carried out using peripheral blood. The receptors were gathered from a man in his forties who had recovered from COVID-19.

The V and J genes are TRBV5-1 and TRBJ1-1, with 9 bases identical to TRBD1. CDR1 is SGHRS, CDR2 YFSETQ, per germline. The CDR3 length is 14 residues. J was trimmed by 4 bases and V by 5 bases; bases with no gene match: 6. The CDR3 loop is CASRQTGGSTEAFF. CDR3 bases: TGCGCCAGCAGACAGACAGGGGGTTCCACTGAAGCTTTCTTT. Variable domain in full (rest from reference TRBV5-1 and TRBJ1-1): KAGVTQTPRYLIKTRGQQVTLSCSPISGHRSVSWYQQTPGQGLQFLFEYFSETQRNKGNFPGRFSGRQFSNSRSEMNVSTLELGDSALYLCASRQTGGSTEAFFGQGTRLTVV.

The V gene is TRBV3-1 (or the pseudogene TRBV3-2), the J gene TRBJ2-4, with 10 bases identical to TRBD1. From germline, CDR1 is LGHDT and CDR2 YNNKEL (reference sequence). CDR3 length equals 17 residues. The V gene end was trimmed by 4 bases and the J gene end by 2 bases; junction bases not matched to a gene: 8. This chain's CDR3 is CASSRTAGQGSKNIQYF. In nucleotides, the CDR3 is TGTGCCAGCAGCCGAACCGCGGGACAGGGGTCCAAAAACATTCAGTACTTC.

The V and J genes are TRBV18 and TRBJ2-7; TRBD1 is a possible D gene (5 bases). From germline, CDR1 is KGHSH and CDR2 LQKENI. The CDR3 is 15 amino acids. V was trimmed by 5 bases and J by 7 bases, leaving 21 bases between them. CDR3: CASSSIGATLGEQYF. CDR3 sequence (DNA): TGTGCCAGCTCATCCATAGGGGCTACGCTTGGGGAGCAGTACTTC.

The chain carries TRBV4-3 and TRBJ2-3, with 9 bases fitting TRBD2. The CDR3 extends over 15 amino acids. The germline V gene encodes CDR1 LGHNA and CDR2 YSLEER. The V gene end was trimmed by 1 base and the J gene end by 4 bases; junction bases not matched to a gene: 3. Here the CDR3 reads CASSQVGLASDTQYF. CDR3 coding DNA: TGCGCCAGCAGCCAAGTAGGACTAGCGTCAGATACGCAGTATTTT.

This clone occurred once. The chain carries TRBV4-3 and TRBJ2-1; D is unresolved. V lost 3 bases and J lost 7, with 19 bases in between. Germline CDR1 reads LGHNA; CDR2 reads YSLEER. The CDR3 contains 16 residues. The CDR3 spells CASSHESTSVWNEQFF. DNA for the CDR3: TGCGCCAGCAGCCATGAAAGCACGTCCGTTTGGAATGAGCAGTTCTTC.

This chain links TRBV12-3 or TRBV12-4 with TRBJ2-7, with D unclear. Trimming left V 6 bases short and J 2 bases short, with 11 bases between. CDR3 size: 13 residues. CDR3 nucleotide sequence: TGTGCCAGCAGCCGCCCAGTCCCCTACGAGCAGTACTTC. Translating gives CASSRPVPYEQYF.

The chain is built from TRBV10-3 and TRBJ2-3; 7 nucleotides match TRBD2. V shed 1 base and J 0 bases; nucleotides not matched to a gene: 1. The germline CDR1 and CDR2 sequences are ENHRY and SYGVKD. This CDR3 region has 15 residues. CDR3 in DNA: TGTGCCATCAGTGAGTGGGGGGGAAGCACAGATACGCAGTATTTT. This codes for CAISEWGGSTDTQYF.

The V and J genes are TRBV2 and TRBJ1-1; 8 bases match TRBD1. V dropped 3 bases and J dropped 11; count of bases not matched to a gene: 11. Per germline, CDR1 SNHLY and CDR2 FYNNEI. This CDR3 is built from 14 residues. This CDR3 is CASSEQWSGQEAFF. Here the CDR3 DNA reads TGTGCCAGCAGTGAGCAATGGTCGGGACAGGAGGCTTTCTTT. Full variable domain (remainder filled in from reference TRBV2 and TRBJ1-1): EPEVTQTPSHQVTQMGQEVILRCVPISNHLYFYWYRQILGQKVEFLVSFYNNEISEKSEIFDDQFSVERPDGSNFTLKIRSTKLEDSAMYFCASSEQWSGQEAFFGQGTRLTVV.

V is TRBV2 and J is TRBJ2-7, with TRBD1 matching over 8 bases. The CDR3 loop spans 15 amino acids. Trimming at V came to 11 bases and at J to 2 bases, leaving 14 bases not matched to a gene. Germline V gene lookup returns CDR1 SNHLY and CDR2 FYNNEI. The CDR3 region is CASENRGSNPYEQYF. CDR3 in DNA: TGTGCCTCAGAGAACAGGGGGAGTAATCCCTACGAGCAGTACTTC.

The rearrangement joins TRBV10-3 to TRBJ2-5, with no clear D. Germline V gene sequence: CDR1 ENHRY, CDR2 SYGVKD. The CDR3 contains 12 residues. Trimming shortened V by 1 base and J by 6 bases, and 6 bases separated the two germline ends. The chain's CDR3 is CAISEYDKTQYF. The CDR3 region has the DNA TGTGCCATCAGTGAGTATGACAAGACCCAGTACTTC.

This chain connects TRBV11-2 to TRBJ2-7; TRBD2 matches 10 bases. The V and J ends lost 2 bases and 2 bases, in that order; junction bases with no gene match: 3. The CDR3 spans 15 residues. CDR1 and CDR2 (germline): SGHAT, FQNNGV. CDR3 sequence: CASSLTSGAPYEQYF. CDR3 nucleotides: TGTGCCAGCAGCTTAACTAGCGGGGCCCCCTACGAGCAGTACTTC. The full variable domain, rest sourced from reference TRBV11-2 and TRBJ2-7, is EAGVAQSPRYKIIEKRQSVAFWCNPISGHATLYWYQQILGQGPKLLIQFQNNGVVDDSQLPKDRFSAERLKGVDSTLKIQPAKLEDSAVYLCASSLTSGAPYEQYFGPGTRLTVT.

The CDR3 region has the DNA TGTGCCAGCAGCCGACAGGTTAGCGGGAGCTCTAACACCGGGGAGCTGTTTTTT. It encodes CASSRQVSGSSNTGELFF. The chain uses TRBV6-4 and TRBJ2-2, with 9 bases fitting TRBD2. Trimming removed 6 bases from V and 2 bases from J; junction bases left unmatched: 13. Germline V gene sequence: CDR1 MRHNA, CDR2 SNTAGT. The length of the CDR3 is 18 residues.

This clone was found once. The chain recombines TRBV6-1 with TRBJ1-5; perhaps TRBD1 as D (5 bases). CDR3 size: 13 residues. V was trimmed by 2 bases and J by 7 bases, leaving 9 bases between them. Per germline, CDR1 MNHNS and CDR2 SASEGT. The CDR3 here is CASSESGGQPQHF. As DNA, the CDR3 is TGTGCCAGCAGTGAAAGCGGGGGGCAGCCCCAGCATTTT.

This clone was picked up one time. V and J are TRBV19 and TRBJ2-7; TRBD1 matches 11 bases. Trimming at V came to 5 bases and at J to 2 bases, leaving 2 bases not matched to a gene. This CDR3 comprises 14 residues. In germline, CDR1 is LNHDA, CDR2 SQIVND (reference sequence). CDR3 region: CASSRTGGAYEQYF. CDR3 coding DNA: TGTGCCAGTAGTCGGACAGGGGGCGCCTACGAGCAGTACTTC.

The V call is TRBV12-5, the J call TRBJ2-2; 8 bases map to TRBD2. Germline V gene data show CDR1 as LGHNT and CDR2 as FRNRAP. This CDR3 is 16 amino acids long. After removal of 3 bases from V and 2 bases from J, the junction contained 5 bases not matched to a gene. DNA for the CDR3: TGTGCTAGTGGTTTAGCCGGGGGGGCCAACACCGGGGAGCTGTTTTTT. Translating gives CASGLAGGANTGELFF.

As DNA, the CDR3 is TGCGCCAGCAGCCAAGCGGTAGGGAGGGTAATTAGGGAAAAACTGTTTTTT. Its protein is CASSQAVGRVIREKLFF. This chain joins TRBV4-3 and TRBJ1-4, with D unresolved. Germline values: CDR1 LGHNA, CDR2 YSLEER. The CDR3 sequence is 17 residues long. Trimming removed 1 base from V and 8 bases from J, with 20 bases in between.

As DNA, the CDR3 is TGTGCCAGCAGCCTACGGTCAGGGGAAGCTTTCTTT. Translated, it gives CASSLRSGEAFF. The gene calls are TRBV9 and TRBJ1-1; possibly TRBD1 for D (5 bases). In germline, CDR1 is SGDLS, CDR2 YYNGEE. CDR3 size: 12 residues. V was clipped by 4 bases and J by 8 bases, with 12 bases between them. Full variable domain (remainder filled in from reference TRBV9 and TRBJ1-1): DSGVTQTPKHLITATGQRVTLRCSPRSGDLSVYWYQQSLDQGLQFLIQYYNGEERAKGNILERFSAQQFPDLHSELNLSSLELGDSALYFCASSLRSGEAFFGQGTRLTVV.

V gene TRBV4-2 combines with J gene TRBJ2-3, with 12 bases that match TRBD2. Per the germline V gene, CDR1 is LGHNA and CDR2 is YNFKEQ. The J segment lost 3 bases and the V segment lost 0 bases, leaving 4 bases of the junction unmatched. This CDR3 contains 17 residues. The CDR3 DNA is TGTGCCAGCAGCCAAGAAACTAGCGGGAGGCCGACAGATACGCAGTATTTT. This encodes CASSQETSGRPTDTQYF.

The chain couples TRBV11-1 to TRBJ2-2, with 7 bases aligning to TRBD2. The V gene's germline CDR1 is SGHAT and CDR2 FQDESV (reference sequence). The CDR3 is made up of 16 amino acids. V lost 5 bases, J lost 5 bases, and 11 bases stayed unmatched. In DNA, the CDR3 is TGTGCCAGCAGCCACCGGGCGGGAGTGTGGACCGGGGAGCTGTTTTTT. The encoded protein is CASSHRAGVWTGELFF.

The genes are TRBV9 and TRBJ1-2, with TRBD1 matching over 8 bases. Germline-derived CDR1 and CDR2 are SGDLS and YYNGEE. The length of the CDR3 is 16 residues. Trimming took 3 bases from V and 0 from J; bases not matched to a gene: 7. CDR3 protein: CASSAPRDRPNYGYTF. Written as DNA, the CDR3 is TGTGCCAGCAGCGCTCCCCGGGACAGGCCTAACTATGGCTACACCTTC. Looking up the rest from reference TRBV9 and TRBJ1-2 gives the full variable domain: DSGVTQTPKHLITATGQRVTLRCSPRSGDLSVYWYQQSLDQGLQFLIQYYNGEERAKGNILERFSAQQFPDLHSELNLSSLELGDSALYFCASSAPRDRPNYGYTFGSGTRLTVV.

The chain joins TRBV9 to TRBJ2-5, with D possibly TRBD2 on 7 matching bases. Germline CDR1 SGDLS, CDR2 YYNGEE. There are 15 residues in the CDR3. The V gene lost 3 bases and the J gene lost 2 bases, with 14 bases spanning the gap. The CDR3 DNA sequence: TGTGCCAGCAGCGAAGGGGGAGGGTTGCAAGAGACCCAGTACTTC. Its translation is CASSEGGGLQETQYF. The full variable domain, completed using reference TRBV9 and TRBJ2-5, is DSGVTQTPKHLITATGQRVTLRCSPRSGDLSVYWYQQSLDQGLQFLIQYYNGEERAKGNILERFSAQQFPDLHSELNLSSLELGDSALYFCASSEGGGLQETQYFGPGTRLLVL.

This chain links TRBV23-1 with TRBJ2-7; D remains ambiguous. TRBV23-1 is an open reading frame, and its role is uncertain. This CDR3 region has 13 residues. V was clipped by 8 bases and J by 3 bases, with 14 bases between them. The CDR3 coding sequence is TGCGCCAGCGGTCTTTCGAGTCGCTACGAGCAGTACTTC. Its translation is CASGLSSRYEQYF.

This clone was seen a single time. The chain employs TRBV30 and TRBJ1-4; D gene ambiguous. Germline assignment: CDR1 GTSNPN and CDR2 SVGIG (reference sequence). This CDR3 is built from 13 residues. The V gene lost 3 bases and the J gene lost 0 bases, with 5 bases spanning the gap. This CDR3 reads CAWRATTNEKLFF. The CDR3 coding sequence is TGTGCCTGGAGAGCTACAACTAATGAAAAACTGTTTTTT. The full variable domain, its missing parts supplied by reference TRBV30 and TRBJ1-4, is SQTIHQWPATLVQPVGSPLSLECTVEGTSNPNLYWYRQAAGRGLQLLFYSVGIGQISSEVPQNLSASRPQDRQFILSSKKLLLSDSGFYLCAWRATTNEKLFFGSGTQLSVL.

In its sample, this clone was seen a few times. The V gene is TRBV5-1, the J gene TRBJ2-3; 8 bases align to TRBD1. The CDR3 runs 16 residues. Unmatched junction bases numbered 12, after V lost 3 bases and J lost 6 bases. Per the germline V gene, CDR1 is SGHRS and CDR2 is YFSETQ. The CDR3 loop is CASSSPRDRLGDTQYF. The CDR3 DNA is TGCGCCAGCAGCTCTCCCCGGGACAGGCTCGGGGATACGCAGTATTTT.

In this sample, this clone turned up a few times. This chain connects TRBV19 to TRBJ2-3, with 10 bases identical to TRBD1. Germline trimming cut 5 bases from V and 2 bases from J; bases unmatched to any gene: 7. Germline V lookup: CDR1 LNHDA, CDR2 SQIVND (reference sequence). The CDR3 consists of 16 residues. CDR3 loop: CASSRQGASITDTQYF. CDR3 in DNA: TGTGCCAGTAGTCGACAGGGGGCCTCAATCACAGATACGCAGTATTTT.

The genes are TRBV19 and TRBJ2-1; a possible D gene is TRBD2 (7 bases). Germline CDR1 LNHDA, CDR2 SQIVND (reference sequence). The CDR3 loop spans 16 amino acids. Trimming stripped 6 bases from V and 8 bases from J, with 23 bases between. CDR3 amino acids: CASSTRGRGRMDEQFF. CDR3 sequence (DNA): TGTGCCAGTAGCACCCGGGGGAGGGGGAGGATGGATGAGCAGTTCTTC.

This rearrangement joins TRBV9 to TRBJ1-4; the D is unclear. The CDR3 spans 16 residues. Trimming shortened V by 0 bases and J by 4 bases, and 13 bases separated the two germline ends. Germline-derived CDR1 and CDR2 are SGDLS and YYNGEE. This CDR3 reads CASSVDPLGDNEKLFF. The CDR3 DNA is TGTGCCAGCAGCGTAGACCCCCTCGGGGATAATGAAAAACTGTTTTTT.